Each of the 30 T cell receptor beta chains below was sequenced from the same sample in a study of blood T cell repertoires in COVID-19. TCRdb's copy holds only in-frame clones and misses some; the assay was immunoSEQ multiplex PCR. The profile shows 70,000 or so clones, around three quarters of them singletons. Material: peripheral blood. Receptor source: a human donor in a cohort sampled during active COVID-19.

V usage is TRBV28 and J usage is TRBJ2-3; a weak D match, TRBD1 (6 bases). Trimming removed 5 bases from V and 1 base from J, with 13 bases in between. This CDR3 has 15 residues. In germline, CDR1 is MDHEN, CDR2 SYDVKM. CDR3 in amino acids: CASSPAGAGTDTQYF. The CDR3 nucleotides read TGTGCCAGCAGTCCAGCAGGGGCTGGCACAGATACGCAGTATTTT.

V usage is TRBV18 and J usage is TRBJ2-7; 9 bases match TRBD1. CDR1 KGHSH and CDR2 LQKENI come from the germline V gene. CDR3 length: 15 residues. With V trimmed by 3 bases and J by 4 bases, 7 bases remained unmatched. CDR3 bases: TGTGCCAGCTCACCGGGACAGGGTAGTATGTACGAGCAGTACTTC. Translation: CASSPGQGSMYEQYF.

The V gene is TRBV3-1 (or the pseudogene TRBV3-2), the J gene TRBJ2-2, with D hard to call. CDR1 LGHDT and CDR2 YNNKEL come from the germline V gene (reference sequence). V lost 1 base to trimming and J lost 0 bases, with 9 bases between them. The CDR3 is made up of 16 amino acids. CDR3 loop: CASSQAGGANTGELFF. CDR3 DNA: TGTGCCAGCAGCCAAGCCGGCGGCGCGAACACCGGGGAGCTGTTTTTT.

The chain employs TRBV28 and TRBJ1-1; D gene ambiguous. The CDR3 sequence is 11 residues long. Germline CDR1 is MDHEN and CDR2 is SYDVKM. Deletions cut 1 base from V and 11 bases from J, with 8 bases between. The CDR3 DNA sequence: TGTGCCAGCAGTTTATCGGGTCACGCTTTCTTT. Translation gives CASSLSGHAFF.

J is TRBJ2-7 and V is TRBV6-6, with D possibly TRBD1 on 6 matching bases. CDR1 is MNHNY, CDR2 SVGAGI, per germline (reference sequence). Trimming cost V 9 bases and J 2 bases, with 11 bases left between them. The CDR3 is made up of 12 amino acids. CDR3 nucleotides: TGTGCCAGTAGCAAGGGGGCCTACGAGCAGTACTTC. This codes for CASSKGAYEQYF.

The chain joins TRBV19 to TRBJ2-7; no reliable D call. The V end lost 8 bases, the J end lost 0 bases, and 5 bases lay between the germline ends. The CDR3 sequence is 11 residues long. Germline CDR1 is LNHDA and CDR2 is SQIVND (reference sequence). DNA of the CDR3: TGTGCCAGTTCGAGCTCCTACGAGCAGTACTTC. The encoded protein is CASSSSYEQYF.

V gene TRBV7-2 combines with J gene TRBJ1-1, with a tentative D call TRBD1 (5 bases). The V gene's germline CDR1 is SGHTA and CDR2 FQGNSA. The CDR3 spans 12 residues. Trimming removed 5 bases from V and 11 bases from J, with 15 bases in between. In nucleotides, the CDR3 is TGTGCCAGCAGCATGGGGGGGGACCGGGCTTTCTTT. It codes for CASSMGGDRAFF. Looking up the rest from reference TRBV7-2 and TRBJ1-1 gives the full variable domain: GAGVSQSPSNKVTEKGKDVELRCDPISGHTALYWYRQSLGQGLEFLIYFQGNSAPDKSGLPSDRFSAERTGGSVSTLTIQRTQQEDSAVYLCASSMGGDRAFFGQGTRLTVV.

The chain employs TRBV9 and TRBJ1-5; D possibly corresponds to TRBD1 (5 bases). V was pared by 0 bases and J by 5 bases, with 21 bases between. Germline loops: CDR1 SGDLS, CDR2 YYNGEE. This CDR3 comprises 18 residues. The CDR3: CASSVGSFRRAVDQPQHF. Here the CDR3 DNA reads TGTGCCAGCAGCGTAGGGAGTTTCCGCAGGGCGGTGGATCAGCCCCAGCATTTT.

Only one count was recorded for this clone. J is TRBJ2-7 and V is TRBV5-1; TRBD2 matches 9 bases. V lost 3 bases, J lost 3 bases, and 10 bases stayed unmatched. Germline-derived CDR1 and CDR2 are SGHRS and YFSETQ. This CDR3 has 16 residues. The CDR3 sequence: CASSSGGLAGNYEQYF. CDR3 coding DNA: TGCGCCAGCAGCTCCGGGGGTCTAGCGGGAAACTACGAGCAGTACTTC.

J is TRBJ1-5 and V is TRBV3-1 (or the pseudogene TRBV3-2); D call uncertain. The germline V gene has CDR1 LGHDT and CDR2 YNNKEL (reference sequence). V gave up 4 bases and J gave up 4 bases, with 14 bases separating them. This CDR3 comprises 15 residues. CDR3 sequence reads: CASSPDSSGNQPQHF. As DNA, the CDR3 is TGTGCCAGCAGCCCCGACTCCAGCGGGAATCAGCCCCAGCATTTT.

The CDR3 DNA reads TGTGCCAGTAGTGGGCTAACTCAAGACGACGAGCAGTACTTC. It yields the protein CASSGLTQDDEQYF. The J gene is TRBJ2-7, the V gene TRBV19; D is undetermined. Germline loops: CDR1 LNHDA, CDR2 SQIVND (reference sequence). The CDR3 contains 14 residues. V lost 5 bases and J 5 bases, leaving 16 bases between the germline ends.

V gene TRBV28 combines with J gene TRBJ1-1, with D unclear. CDR3 length equals 14 residues. Per germline, CDR1 MDHEN and CDR2 SYDVKM. The ends were cut back, 5 bases at V and 0 bases at J, with 10 bases in the middle. The CDR3 loop reads CASSRHTLNTEAFF. CDR3 DNA sequence: TGTGCCAGCAGTCGCCATACTTTGAACACTGAAGCTTTCTTT. The full variable domain, rest sourced from reference TRBV28 and TRBJ1-1, is DVKVTQSSRYLVKRTGEKVFLECVQDMDHENMFWYRQDPGLGLRLIYFSYDVKMKEKGDIPEGYSVSREKKERFSLILESASTNQTSMYLCASSRHTLNTEAFFGQGTRLTVV.

The CDR3 protein is CASTPPVNTEAFF. The CDR3 DNA is TGTGCCAGCACTCCCCCCGTGAACACTGAAGCTTTCTTT. The chain joins TRBV2 to TRBJ1-1; D is unresolved. The CDR3 extends over 13 amino acids. The V end was cut by 7 bases, the J end by 0 bases, with 9 bases between. In germline, CDR1 is SNHLY, CDR2 FYNNEI.

The rearrangement joins TRBV30 to TRBJ1-6, with a weak D call TRBD1 (5 bases). Trimming removed 4 bases at V and 8 bases at J, with 12 bases between. Germline V gene sequence: CDR1 GTSNPN, CDR2 SVGIG (reference sequence). CDR3 size: 13 residues. The CDR3 loop is CAWIGQRDSPLHF. The CDR3 DNA reads TGTGCCTGGATCGGACAAAGGGATTCACCCCTCCACTTT.

The sample holds one count of this clone. This chain connects TRBV7-3 to TRBJ1-1; 9 bases map to TRBD1. The trim removed 4 bases at V and 2 bases at J, leaving 11 bases unmatched. The length of the CDR3 is 17 residues. The germline V gene has CDR1 SGHTA and CDR2 FQGTGA. Here the CDR3 DNA reads TGTGCCAGCAGCTCCGCTCCCCGGGACAGGGTTAACACTGAAGCTTTCTTT. Translating it yields CASSSAPRDRVNTEAFF. The whole variable domain, remainder taken from reference TRBV7-3 and TRBJ1-1, is GAGVSQTPSNKVTEKGKYVELRCDPISGHTALYWYRQSLGQGPEFLIYFQGTGAADDSGLPNDRFFAVRPEGSVSTLKIQRTERGDSAVYLCASSSAPRDRVNTEAFFGQGTRLTVV.

The rearrangement joins TRBV18 to TRBJ1-2; a possible D gene is TRBD1 (5 bases). The CDR3 runs 13 residues. CDR1 and CDR2 (germline): KGHSH, LQKENI. Trimming shortened V by 6 bases and J by 5 bases, and 13 bases separated the two germline ends. The CDR3 region is CASSPTALYGYTF. The CDR3 bases are TGTGCCAGCTCCCCGACAGCGCTGTATGGCTACACCTTC. Full variable domain (rest looked up from reference TRBV18 and TRBJ1-2): NAGVMQNPRHLVRRRGQEARLRCSPMKGHSHVYWYRQLPEEGLKFMVYLQKENIIDESGMPKERFSAEFPKEGPSILRIQQVVRGDSAAYFCASSPTALYGYTFGSGTRLTVV.

V and J are TRBV6-2 or TRBV6-3 and TRBJ2-7; TRBD2 matches at 7 bases. The CDR3 sequence is 14 residues long. Germline CDR1 is MNHEY and CDR2 is SVGEGT. With 3 bases clipped from V and 2 bases from J, the junction kept 4 bases outside the gene matches. CDR3 DNA sequence: TGTGCCAGCAGTTATAGGACTAGGACCTACGAGCAGTACTTC. Translating it yields CASSYRTRTYEQYF.

The chain recombines TRBV9 with TRBJ2-7; 8 nucleotides agree with TRBD2. The CDR3 spans 15 residues. V was clipped by 0 bases and J by 3 bases; unmatched bases: 5. The V gene's germline CDR1 is SGDLS and CDR2 YYNGEE. CDR3 DNA sequence: TGTGCCAGCAGCGTAGTAACTAGCGGTAACTACGAGCAGTACTTC. Protein product: CASSVVTSGNYEQYF.

The J gene is TRBJ2-7, the V gene TRBV2; TRBD2 is a possible D gene (6 bases). V was clipped by 7 bases and J by 6 bases, with 16 bases between them. Germline assignment: CDR1 SNHLY and CDR2 FYNNEI. This CDR3 is built from 13 residues. In nucleotides, the CDR3 is TGTGCCAGCAAGACGGGAGTGTCCCTCGAGCAGTACTTC. It encodes CASKTGVSLEQYF.

The chain joins TRBV5-4 to TRBJ2-3, with TRBD2 identical over 11 bases. Germline CDR1 reads SGHNT; CDR2 reads YYREEE (reference sequence). The CDR3 contains 16 residues. V trimming: 4 bases; J trimming: 3 bases; junction bases outside the gene matches: 7. DNA for the CDR3: TGTGCCAGCAGCCGTAGCGGGAGGGCCGATACAGATACGCAGTATTTT. Encoded protein: CASSRSGRADTDTQYF.

This chain uses TRBV25-1 with TRBJ1-2; TRBD1 aligns across 9 bases. Germline V gene sequence: CDR1 MGHDK, CDR2 SYGVNS. The CDR3 sequence is 13 residues long. The V and J ends lost 6 bases and 6 bases, in that order; junction bases with no gene match: 5. The CDR3 spells CASRGDRVDGYTF. The CDR3 nucleotides read TGTGCCAGCAGAGGGGACAGGGTCGATGGCTACACCTTC.

This chain uses TRBV6-1 with TRBJ2-3, with 11 nucleotides matching TRBD2. The CDR3 runs to 16 residues. The V and J ends lost 4 bases and 4 bases, in that order; junction bases with no gene match: 7. CDR1 is MNHNS and CDR2 is SASEGT in the germline V gene. This chain's CDR3 is CASSVLSGRASDTQYF. The DNA for the CDR3 is TGTGCCAGCAGTGTCCTTAGCGGGAGGGCCTCAGATACGCAGTATTTT.

The chain employs TRBV13 and TRBJ2-7; 12 bases map to TRBD2. With V trimmed by 1 base and J by 7 bases, 8 bases remained unmatched. The CDR3 contains 16 residues. Germline CDR1 is PRHDT and CDR2 is FYEKMQ (reference sequence). The CDR3 spells CASSLALAGGPGEQYF. The CDR3 DNA sequence: TGTGCCAGCAGCTTAGCGCTAGCGGGAGGGCCAGGTGAGCAGTACTTC. Together with reference TRBV13 and TRBJ2-7, the CDR3 gives the full variable domain: AAGVIQSPRHLIKEKRETATLKCYPIPRHDTVYWYQQGPGQDPQFLISFYEKMQSDKGSIPDRFSAQQFSDYHSELNMSSLELGDSALYFCASSLALAGGPGEQYFGPGTRLTVT.

The rearrangement joins TRBV4-2 to TRBJ2-7; D is perhaps TRBD1 (5 bases). This CDR3 is 14 amino acids long. CDR1 and CDR2 (germline): LGHNA, YNFKEQ. Between the trimmed V and J ends, which lost 3 bases and 2 bases, there was a span of 11 bases. CDR3 in DNA: TGTGCCAGCAGCCAGGTACAGGACACCTACGAGCAGTACTTC. Amino acids: CASSQVQDTYEQYF.

This clone was observed a single time. Other DNA sequences in the sample encode the same CDR3. The chain carries TRBV18 and TRBJ2-5; D is perhaps TRBD1 (5 bases). The V gene lost 3 bases and the J gene lost 4 bases, with 6 bases spanning the gap. Germline CDR1 is KGHSH and CDR2 is LQKENI. This CDR3 is built from 12 residues. CDR3 protein: CASSPRGETQYF. In nucleotides, the CDR3 is TGTGCCAGCTCACCTAGGGGAGAGACCCAGTACTTC.

The rearrangement joins TRBV6-2 or TRBV6-3 to TRBJ1-2; D remains unclear. Looked up from germline, CDR1 is MNHEY and CDR2 is SVGEGT. The CDR3 extends over 15 amino acids. The V gene lost 2 bases and the J gene lost 4 bases, with 14 bases spanning the gap. The CDR3 region is CASSYTAGNVYGYTF. Here the CDR3 DNA reads TGTGCCAGCAGTTACACCGCGGGGAATGTCTATGGCTACACCTTC.

This clone has only a few counts. V usage is TRBV15 and J usage is TRBJ1-5; no firm D call. Germline CDR1 and CDR2: LNHNV and YYDKDF (reference sequence). Trimming took off 0 bases at V and 5 bases at J, with 5 bases between the two ends. The length of the CDR3 is 13 residues. CDR3 nucleotide sequence: TGTGCCACCAGCAGAGAACGGGATCAGCCCCAGCATTTT. It codes for CATSRERDQPQHF.

The chain couples TRBV25-1 to TRBJ2-3; D possibly corresponds to TRBD2 (5 bases). The CDR3 contains 12 residues. Trimming pared 6 bases from V and 1 base from J, leaving 5 bases between. Germline CDR1 is MGHDK and CDR2 is SYGVNS. The CDR3 DNA reads TGTGCCAGCAGGGAGGGCACAGATACGCAGTATTTT. Its protein product is CASREGTDTQYF.

This chain uses TRBV7-2 with TRBJ1-2; D gene unclear. Trimming took 1 base from V and 0 from J, leaving 9 bases between them. CDR3 length equals 15 residues. Germline assignment: CDR1 SGHTA and CDR2 FQGNSA. The CDR3 spells CASSLVSQPNYGYTF. CDR3 sequence (DNA): TGTGCCAGCAGCTTAGTATCACAGCCTAACTATGGCTACACCTTC. The variable domain in full, completed from reference TRBV7-2 and TRBJ1-2, reads GAGVSQSPSNKVTEKGKDVELRCDPISGHTALYWYRQSLGQGLEFLIYFQGNSAPDKSGLPSDRFSAERTGGSVSTLTIQRTQQEDSAVYLCASSLVSQPNYGYTFGSGTRLTVV.

This clone has a single count. The CDR3 protein is CASSQDHARGTYEQYF. The CDR3 DNA sequence: TGTGCCAGCAGCCAAGATCATGCGCGGGGGACCTACGAGCAGTACTTC. The gene calls are TRBV3-1 (or the pseudogene TRBV3-2) and TRBJ2-7, with TRBD2 matching 7 bases. The CDR3 extends over 16 amino acids. Unmatched junction bases numbered 7, after V lost 0 bases and J lost 2 bases. Per germline, CDR1 LGHDT and CDR2 YNNKEL (reference sequence).